The source of this T cell receptor beta chain is a study of human T cells and chemical hapten exposure. At the level of the study: On the upper back, patch tests were applied with 0.01% DPC and read at 6 days.

Via MiXCR, TCRdb re-called the RACE reads, giving one row per CDR3 protein. The sample has 180,000 or so distinct CDR3 sequences, around 30% seen once; the top ten hold less than 3%. Broader study findings: Donors in the study had alopecia, meaning their immune response may differ from healthy people's. Large CDR3 similarity clusters arose significantly more often from expanded TCRs than from controls.

To note about this clonotype: Its specificity is unknown.

Time point reported: pre-sensitization, week 0. Treatment noted: therapeutic diphenylcyclopropenone sensitization with weekly scalp DPC. Drawing of blood took place ahead of applying each patch test. Germline assignment: CDR1 ENHRY and CDR2 SYGVKD. This CDR3 has 13 amino acids. V gave up 2 bases and J gave up 6 bases, with 10 bases separating them. This sequence was found in a woman in her 30s with alopecia areata. Some clones in this sample may be carry-over from other donors' samples. The rearrangement links TRBV10-3 to TRBJ1-2; TRBD1 might be the D (6 bases). Sample: whole blood, taken in connection with sensitization to the hapten diphenylcyclopropenone (DPC). CDR3 region: CAISETGLDGYTF. CDR3 bases: TGTGCCATCAGTGAGACAGGGCTTGATGGCTACACCTTC.